Listed here are 25 T cell receptor beta chains from one sample, sequenced in a study of PD-1 blockade in classical Hodgkin lymphoma. Relapses following autologous stem cell transplantation were seen in all patients, with brentuximab vedotin exposure varying. Using immunoSEQ multiplex PCR, the repertoire was profiled, and TCRdb retains in-frame clones only, with some absent. The sample holds over 15,000 clones, roughly 88% seen once. The sequencing here drew on peripheral blood mononuclear cells (PBMCs), taken before the second cycle of nivolumab. The origin of the receptors is a human donor with classical Hodgkin lymphoma.

This clone was observed a single time. This chain uses TRBV5-4 with TRBJ1-2; D perhaps matches TRBD1 (5 bases). The CDR3 has 14 amino acids. Germline V lookup: CDR1 SGHNT, CDR2 YYREEE (reference sequence). V dropped 1 base and J dropped 7 bases, with 14 bases sitting between them. CDR3 DNA sequence: TGTGCCAGCAGCTTGCGCGGGGGGGTAGGTGGCTACACCTTC. Residues: CASSLRGGVGGYTF.

The V and J genes are TRBV5-1 and TRBJ2-4; D remains unclear. Trimming took off 1 base at V and 7 bases at J, with 12 bases between the two ends. Per the germline V gene, CDR1 is SGHRS and CDR2 is YFSETQ. This CDR3 contains 14 residues. CDR3 region: CASSLFVGRNIQYF. DNA of the CDR3: TGCGCCAGCAGCTTGTTTGTAGGTAGGAACATTCAGTACTTC.

The CDR3 DNA reads TGTGCCATCAGCGCCGGGACAGGGCATAAAAGGCCCTACACTGAAGCTTTCTTT. Its translation: CAISAGTGHKRPYTEAFF. V gene TRBV10-3 combines with J gene TRBJ1-1; 9 bases fit TRBD1. This CDR3 is 18 amino acids long. The germline V gene encodes CDR1 ENHRY and CDR2 SYGVKD. The V segment lost 6 bases and the J segment 3 bases; nucleotides outside the gene matches: 17.

The chain recombines TRBV6-1 with TRBJ1-1, with D possibly being TRBD1 (6 bases). Between the trimmed V and J ends, which lost 7 bases and 3 bases, there was a span of 12 bases. This CDR3 has 13 residues. The germline gives CDR1 MNHNS, CDR2 SASEGT. The CDR3 DNA is TGTGCCAGCACCGGGGGGGGCCACACTGAAGCTTTCTTT. It codes for CASTGGGHTEAFF.

J is TRBJ2-3 and V is TRBV5-1, with unresolved D. This CDR3 is 14 amino acids long. In germline, CDR1 is SGHRS, CDR2 YFSETQ. V was shortened by 1 base and J by 2 bases, with 8 bases between the two germline ends. The DNA of the CDR3 is TGCGCCAGCAGCTTGATTAGTTTCACAGATACGCAGTATTTT. Translating gives CASSLISFTDTQYF.

The chain has TRBV5-5 and TRBJ1-4; a weak D match, TRBD1 (6 bases). The CDR3 has 15 residues. Germline CDR1 and CDR2: SGHKS and YYEKEE (reference sequence). The V end lost 4 bases, the J end lost 5 bases, and 15 bases lay between the germline ends. The CDR3 is CASSPGGAQNEKLFF. For the CDR3, the DNA is TGTGCCAGCAGCCCTGGGGGGGCCCAAAATGAAAAACTGTTTTTT.

This clone has only one observation. V usage is TRBV11-3 and J usage is TRBJ2-3, with D maybe TRBD2 (6 bases). Germline-derived CDR1 and CDR2 are SGHNT and YENEEA. The CDR3 loop spans 15 amino acids. V gave up 5 bases and J gave up 2 bases, with 14 bases separating them. As DNA, the CDR3 is TGTGCCAGCAGCCCCGGGACTGGCCACACAGATACGCAGTATTTT. Translation gives CASSPGTGHTDTQYF.

J is TRBJ1-5 and V is TRBV6-6; 7 bases are shared with TRBD1. The CDR3 is 14 residues long. The V gene's germline CDR1 is MNHNY and CDR2 SVGAGI (reference sequence). The trim removed 8 bases at V and 4 bases at J, leaving 8 bases unmatched. The CDR3 nucleotides are TGTGCCAGCCAATTGGGACAGCAGAATCAGCCCCAGCATTTT. This encodes CASQLGQQNQPQHF.

This chain joins TRBV9 and TRBJ2-2, with D maybe TRBD1 (6 bases). Looked up from germline, CDR1 is SGDLS and CDR2 is YYNGEE. Trimming pared 3 bases from V and 7 bases from J, leaving 19 bases between. The CDR3 contains 16 residues. The CDR3 sequence is CASSAQTGSPYGELFF. The CDR3 DNA is TGTGCCAGCAGCGCCCAAACAGGGTCCCCGTACGGGGAGCTGTTTTTT.

Notes on this clone: Relative to the germline gene, one junction end is altered; a read error may explain this. The chain is built from TRBV7-7 and TRBJ2-7, with 9 bases matching TRBD1. The CDR3 covers 15 residues. From germline, CDR1 is SSHAT and CDR2 FNYEAQ (reference sequence). For the CDR3, the DNA is TGTGCTAGCAGCCTCCGGACAGGGGAGGCCTACGAGCAGTACTTC. Amino acid sequence: CASSLRTGEAYEQYF.

The V call is TRBV5-5, the J call TRBJ1-4, with no clear D. This CDR3 has 13 residues. V was cut by 5 bases and J by 7 bases, with 12 bases left in between. Per the germline V gene, CDR1 is SGHKS and CDR2 is YYEKEE (reference sequence). CDR3 loop: CASRQGWGEKLFF. DNA of the CDR3: TGTGCCAGCAGACAAGGGTGGGGTGAAAAACTGTTTTTT.

This clone appeared once. A far bigger clonotype differs at one base, so this is likely a read error. Other DNA sequences in the sample encode the same CDR3. V gene TRBV5-4 combines with J gene TRBJ1-1; D gene unclear. Germline CDR1 and CDR2: SGHNT and YYREEE (reference sequence). The CDR3 spans 15 residues. V was trimmed by 1 base and J by 3 bases, leaving 13 bases between them. This chain's CDR3 is CASSLLNQPDTEAFF. In nucleotides, the CDR3 is TGTGCCAGCAGCTTGCTTAATCAGCCAGACACTGAAGCTTTCTTT.

The V gene is TRBV2, the J gene TRBJ2-3; D unclear. The germline V gene has CDR1 SNHLY and CDR2 FYNNEI. V dropped 0 bases and J dropped 4 bases, with 8 bases sitting between them. The CDR3 totals 14 residues. The CDR3 nucleotides are TGTGCCAGCAGTGAAGCATACAGCTCAGATACGCAGTATTTT. Protein: CASSEAYSSDTQYF.

This sequence joins TRBV5-1 and TRBJ2-3, with D perhaps matching TRBD1 (7 bases). The CDR3 covers 15 residues. Trimming pared 6 bases from V and 3 bases from J, leaving 17 bases between. Germline values: CDR1 SGHRS, CDR2 YFSETQ. In nucleotides, the CDR3 is TGCGCCAGCACCCGAAGGACAGGAGGGACAGATACGCAGTATTTT. Translation: CASTRRTGGTDTQYF.

CDR3 region: CASSLRGARTDTQYF. For the CDR3, the DNA is TGTGCCAGCAGCCTCCGGGGAGCCCGCACAGATACGCAGTATTTT. The chain uses TRBV7-3 and TRBJ2-3; possibly TRBD2 for D (5 bases). Germline V gene sequence: CDR1 SGHTA, CDR2 FQGTGA. The CDR3 sequence is 15 residues long. V shed 5 bases and J shed 1 base, with 13 bases lying between them.

This clone was detected once. This chain joins TRBV27 and TRBJ1-5; maybe TRBD1 (6 bases). V lost 5 bases and J 3 bases, leaving 20 bases between the germline ends. The CDR3 is 17 amino acids. Germline lookup yields CDR1 MNHEY and CDR2 SMNVEV (reference sequence). CDR3 amino acids: CASSGGQGRFNNQPQHF. The CDR3 DNA reads TGTGCCAGCAGTGGGGGGCAGGGGCGTTTTAACAATCAGCCCCAGCATTTT.

The chain employs TRBV11-3 and TRBJ2-1; D ambiguous. V shed 1 base and J shed 8 bases, with 9 bases lying between them. CDR3 length: 13 residues. Germline values: CDR1 SGHNT, CDR2 YENEEA. The CDR3 loop is CASSLAMGYEQFF. CDR3 DNA: TGTGCCAGCAGCTTAGCGATGGGCTATGAGCAGTTCTTC.

The chain recombines TRBV28 with TRBJ2-7, with D perhaps TRBD1 (6 bases). The CDR3 covers 15 residues. Germline CDR1 reads MDHEN; CDR2 reads SYDVKM. Trimming removed 5 bases at V and 3 bases at J, with 17 bases between. The CDR3 sequence is CASSQIVGQIYEQYF. The CDR3 DNA sequence: TGTGCCAGCAGTCAAATTGTCGGACAGATCTACGAGCAGTACTTC.

This chain connects TRBV12-5 to TRBJ2-2; the D gene is possibly TRBD2 (6 bases). The CDR3 is 16 residues long. The germline CDR1 and CDR2 sequences are LGHNT and FRNRAP. Trimming stripped 6 bases from V and 7 bases from J, with 21 bases between. CDR3 loop: CASGYLGGIKDGELFF. The CDR3 DNA follows: TGTGCTAGTGGATACCTCGGGGGAATCAAGGACGGGGAGCTGTTTTTT.

Here the CDR3 DNA reads TGCGCCAGCAGCTTGGGAAGTCTGAATCACGAGCAGTACTTC. Encoded protein: CASSLGSLNHEQYF. The chain recombines TRBV5-1 with TRBJ2-7; D remains unclear. CDR3 length: 14 residues. The ends were cut back, 0 bases at V and 5 bases at J, with 12 bases in the middle. From germline, CDR1 is SGHRS and CDR2 YFSETQ.

This sequence joins TRBV5-1 and TRBJ2-5, with D possibly TRBD2 on 5 matching bases. The CDR3 loop spans 15 amino acids. The V and J ends lost 5 bases and 0 bases respectively, with 14 bases between them. Germline V gives CDR1 SGHRS, CDR2 YFSETQ. This chain's CDR3 is CASRAPSGYQETQYF. DNA for the CDR3: TGCGCCAGCAGAGCCCCGTCGGGGTACCAAGAGACCCAGTACTTC.

This clone was seen a single time. The chain joins TRBV5-6 to TRBJ1-2, with 7 bases identical to TRBD1. From germline, CDR1 is SGHDT and CDR2 YYEEEE. V lost 6 bases to trimming and J lost 7 bases; unmatched junction nucleotides: 9. The CDR3 totals 13 residues. The CDR3 region has the DNA TGTGCCAGCACCGCAAGGGGGCCGGGTGGCTACACCTTC. It codes for CASTARGPGGYTF.

The chain couples TRBV5-1 to TRBJ2-1; 7 bases match TRBD2. The V gene's germline CDR1 is SGHRS and CDR2 YFSETQ. This CDR3 region has 15 residues. With V trimmed by 0 bases and J by 7 bases, 7 bases remained unmatched. The CDR3 coding sequence is TGCGCCAGCAGCTTGGCCTTACTAGCGACTAATGAGCAGTTCTTC. This sequence encodes CASSLALLATNEQFF.

This sequence joins TRBV7-9 and TRBJ2-2, with 9 positions matching TRBD1. J lost 4 bases, V lost 5 bases, and 8 bases had no gene match. This CDR3 comprises 16 residues. Germline CDR1 reads SEHNR; CDR2 reads FQNEAQ (reference sequence). As DNA, the CDR3 is TGTGCCAGCAGCACTTGGACAGGGGATTTCACCGGGGAGCTGTTTTTT. Amino acids: CASSTWTGDFTGELFF.

The chain recombines TRBV7-3 with TRBJ2-1, with D possibly TRBD1 on 7 matching bases. CDR1 and CDR2 (germline): SGHTA, FQGTGA. Trimming left V 7 bases short and J 1 base short, with 17 bases between. The CDR3 has 16 residues. The CDR3 nucleotides read TGTGCCAGCACTTCTCAGGGGGGTGGTTCCTACAATGAGCAGTTCTTC. Translated, it gives CASTSQGGGSYNEQFF.